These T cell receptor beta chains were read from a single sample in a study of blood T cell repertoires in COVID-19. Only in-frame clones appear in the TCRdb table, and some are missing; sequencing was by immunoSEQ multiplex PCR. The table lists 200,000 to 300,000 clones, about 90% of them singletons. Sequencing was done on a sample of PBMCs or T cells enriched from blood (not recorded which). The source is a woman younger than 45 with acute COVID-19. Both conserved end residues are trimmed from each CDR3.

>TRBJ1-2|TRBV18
ASSPRSEGIDGYT
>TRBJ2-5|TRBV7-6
ASSLIAQGQETQY
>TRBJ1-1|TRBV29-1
SVQNTEAF
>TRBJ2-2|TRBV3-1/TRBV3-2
ASSLGLSNTGELF
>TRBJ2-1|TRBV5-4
ASSNKDRAGEQF
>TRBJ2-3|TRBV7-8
ASSPIDTDTQY
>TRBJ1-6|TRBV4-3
ASSQDSGPPLH
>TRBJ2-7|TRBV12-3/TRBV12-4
ASSLRVSYEQY
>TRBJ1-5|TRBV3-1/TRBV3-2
ASSQDDSSNQPQH
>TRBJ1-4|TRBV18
ASSRGGANEKLF
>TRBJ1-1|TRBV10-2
ASSESTTGNTEAF
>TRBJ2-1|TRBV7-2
ASSLTGPRSSSYNEQF
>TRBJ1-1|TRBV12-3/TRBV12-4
ASSPGSPGSF
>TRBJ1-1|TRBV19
ASSIDGFRAAEETEAF
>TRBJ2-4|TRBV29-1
SVETGGGSAIQY
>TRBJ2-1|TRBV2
ASRPRSGTGNEQF
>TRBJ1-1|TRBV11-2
ASSLAQHTEAF
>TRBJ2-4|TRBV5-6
ASSSRGRGADIQY
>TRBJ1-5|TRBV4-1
ASSQTDLVQIGNQPQH
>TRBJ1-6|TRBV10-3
AISGGTTPLH
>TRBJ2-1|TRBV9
ASSSIPTLSSYNEQF
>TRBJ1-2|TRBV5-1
ASSQSQGARYGYT
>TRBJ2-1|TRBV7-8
ASSLPGTDNEQF
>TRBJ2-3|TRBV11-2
ASSLGGQEHTDTQY
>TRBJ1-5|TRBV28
ASSSPGQRNQPQH
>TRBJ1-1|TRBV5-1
ASSFTGVGTEAF
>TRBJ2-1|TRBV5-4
ASSLEAGEQF
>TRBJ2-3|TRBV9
ASSPHFSTSTDTQY
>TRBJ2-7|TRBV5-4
ASSLLPDEQY
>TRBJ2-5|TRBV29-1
SATSGGMVETQY
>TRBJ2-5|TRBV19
ASSIAAGTVYQETQY
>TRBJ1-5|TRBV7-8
ASSFDTYNQPQH
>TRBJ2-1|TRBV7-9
ASSSPGQGGGNEQF
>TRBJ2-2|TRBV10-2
ASSGKQGARTGELF
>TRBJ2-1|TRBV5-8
ASSVNNEQF
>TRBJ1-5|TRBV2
ASSPGWNQPQH
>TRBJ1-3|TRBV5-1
ASSLDGQSGGTIY
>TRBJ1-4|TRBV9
ASSGQGGEKLF
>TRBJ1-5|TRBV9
ARYGRGRGNQPQH
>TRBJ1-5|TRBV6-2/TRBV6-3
ASSYTGGPQH
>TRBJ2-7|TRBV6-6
ASSYVLSSYEQY
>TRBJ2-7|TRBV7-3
ASSLGSLPPYEQY
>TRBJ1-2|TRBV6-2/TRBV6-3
ASSRTGLRGYT
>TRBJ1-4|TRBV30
AWSVGGVHEKLF
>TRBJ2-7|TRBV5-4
ASSPTGTVFYEQY
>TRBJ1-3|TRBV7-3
ASSLTGGDSGNTIY
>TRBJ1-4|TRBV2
ASKTGSNEKLF
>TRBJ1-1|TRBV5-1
ASSVNGGLNTEAF
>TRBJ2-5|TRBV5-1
ASSLTYTGGAQTQY
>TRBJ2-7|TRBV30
AYKQGPYEQY
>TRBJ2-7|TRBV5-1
ASSLGIAGVREQY
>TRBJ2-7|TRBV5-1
ASSADSQVYEQY
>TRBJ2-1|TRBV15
ATSRGLAASYNEQF
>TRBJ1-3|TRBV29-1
SVSPYGTGSGNTIY
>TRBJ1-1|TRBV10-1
ASSESGGTEAF
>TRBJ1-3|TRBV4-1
ASSQVGQLRGNTIY
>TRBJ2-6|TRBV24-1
ATDPGTGVSGSGANVLT
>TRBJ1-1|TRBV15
ATSESRDRVWITEAF
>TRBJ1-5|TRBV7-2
ASSLGRQSNQPQH
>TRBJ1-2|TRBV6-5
ASSYGRTVGYT